This is a list of T cell receptor beta chains from one sample in a study of blood T cell repertoires in COVID-19. Method: immunoSEQ multiplex PCR; TCRdb's copy keeps in-frame clones and lacks some. The profile shows about 67,000 clones, about 90% of them singletons. Sequencing was carried out using peripheral blood. These receptors were collected from a man in his fifties with active COVID-19. Both conserved end residues are part of each CDR3. D genes are given only for firm matches. Part of the rows lack a size; the others show once, few, many or a class for expanded clones.

d_call clone_size j_call v_call cdr3_aa cdr3_nt
. . TRBJ1-1 TRBV5-4 CASSRLSEAFF TGTGCCAGCAGCCGTCTCTCTGAAGCTTTCTTT
. . TRBJ2-7 TRBV29-1 CSVETDTGYEQYF TGCAGCGTAGAGACGGACACAGGCTACGAGCAGTACTTC
TRBD1 . TRBJ2-7 TRBV2 CASSTRTGWGEQYF TGTGCCAGCAGTACCCGGACAGGCTGGGGCGAGCAGTACTTC
. . TRBJ2-6 TRBV28 CASSLSALRANVLTF TGTGCCAGCAGTTTATCCGCTCTACGGGCCAACGTCCTGACTTTC
. . TRBJ2-5 TRBV4-2 CASSPAQGFVETQYF TGTGCCAGCAGCCCCGCCCAGGGGTTCGTAGAGACCCAGTACTTC
. . TRBJ2-6 TRBV5-1 CASSERQSGANVLTF TGCGCCAGCAGCGAACGACAGTCTGGGGCCAACGTCCTGACTTTC
. . TRBJ1-4 TRBV11-3 CASSPGGSTNEKLFF TGTGCCAGCAGCCCCGGGGGGTCAACTAATGAAAAACTGTTTTTT
TRBD2 few TRBJ2-7 TRBV7-3 CASSLSGRADEQYF TGTGCCAGCAGCTTAAGCGGGAGGGCCGACGAGCAGTACTTC
TRBD1 few TRBJ2-3 TRBV6-4 CASSVTGTGGADTQYF TGTGCCAGCAGTGTGACCGGGACAGGGGGCGCAGATACGCAGTATTTT
. few TRBJ2-7 TRBV11-2 CASSLTGNEQYF TGTGCCAGCAGCCTCACAGGGAACGAGCAGTACTTC
TRBD2 . TRBJ2-3 TRBV7-2 CASSTLGLAVTDTQYF TGTGCCAGCAGCACCCTTGGACTAGCGGTCACAGATACGCAGTATTTT
. . TRBJ1-4 TRBV6-2/TRBV6-3 CASSWGGQRNEKLFF TGTGCCAGCAGTTGGGGCGGACAGAGAAATGAAAAACTGTTTTTT
. . TRBJ1-3 TRBV5-1 CASSPRVRSGNTIYF TGCGCCAGCAGCCCGCGCGTACGCTCTGGAAACACCATATATTTT
TRBD1 . TRBJ1-5 TRBV27 CASSLLGTGFQPQHF TGTGCCAGCAGTTTACTTGGGACAGGGTTTCAGCCCCAGCATTTT
TRBD2 . TRBJ2-3 TRBV9 CASSEDSGWLTDTQYF TGTGCCAGCAGCGAAGATAGCGGGTGGCTCACAGATACGCAGTATTTT
TRBD2 . TRBJ2-3 TRBV5-4 CASSLQAGGKDTQYF TGTGCCAGCAGTCTCCAAGCGGGGGGAAAGGATACGCAGTATTTT
. . TRBJ1-6 TRBV6-4 CASSDSSNSPLHF TGTGCCAGCAGTGACTCCTCCAATTCACCCCTCCACTTT
TRBD1 . TRBJ1-2 TRBV7-8 CASSTGQGYGYTF TGTGCCAGCAGCACGGGACAGGGCTATGGCTACACCTTC
TRBD2 once TRBJ2-2 TRBV3-1/TRBV3-2 CASSQGVGRAGSGELFF TGTGCCAGCAGCCAAGGGGTCGGGAGGGCCGGTAGCGGGGAGCTGTTTTTT
. . TRBJ2-2 TRBV11-3 CASSGGAWTGELFF TGTGCCAGCAGCGGCGGGGCTTGGACCGGGGAGCTGTTTTTT
TRBD2 . TRBJ2-7 TRBV9 CASSVGTSGASYEQYF TGTGCCAGCAGCGTAGGAACTAGCGGGGCCTCCTACGAGCAGTACTTC
TRBD1 . TRBJ1-1 TRBV18 CASSQGQGGTEAFF TGTGCCAGCTCACAAGGACAGGGGGGCACTGAAGCTTTCTTT
. . TRBJ2-7 TRBV2 CASSDQEPRLEQYF TGTGCCAGCAGTGATCAGGAACCTCGGCTCGAGCAGTACTTC
. . TRBJ2-7 TRBV7-9 CASSFLSGGQDYEQYF TGTGCCAGCAGCTTTCTCTCCGGGGGGCAGGACTACGAGCAGTACTTC
TRBD1 . TRBJ1-6 TRBV27 CASRQGSSYNSPLHF TGTGCCAGCAGACAGGGGAGCTCCTATAATTCACCCCTCCACTTT
TRBD1 . TRBJ2-3 TRBV19 CASTKRDRGSTDTQYF TGTGCCAGTACCAAAAGGGACAGGGGAAGCACAGATACGCAGTATTTT
. . TRBJ2-2 TRBV18 CASSPKKRTGELFF TGTGCCAGCTCACCAAAGAAGCGTACCGGGGAGCTGTTTTTT
. . TRBJ1-2 TRBV27 CASSLGGQGYGYTF TGTGCCAGCAGTTTAGGGGGCCAGGGCTATGGCTACACCTTC
. . TRBJ1-5 TRBV7-9 CASRNSSDQPQHF TGTGCCAGCAGAAATAGCTCGGATCAGCCCCAGCATTTT
TRBD2 . TRBJ2-1 TRBV9 CASSTRVAGYNEQFF TGTGCCAGCAGCACCAGGGTAGCGGGGTACAATGAGCAGTTCTTC
TRBD2 . TRBJ2-1 TRBV3-1/TRBV3-2 CASSPPSLLAGDSYNEQFF TGTGCCAGCAGCCCCCCCTCCCTGTTAGCGGGGGACTCCTACAATGAGCAGTTCTTC
. . TRBJ2-1 TRBV19 CASSIKGSPYNEQFF TGTGCCAGTAGTATTAAGGGGTCTCCCTACAATGAGCAGTTCTTC
TRBD2 once TRBJ2-5 TRBV5-1 CASSVGLAGGQGQETQYF TGCGCCAGCAGCGTCGGACTAGCGGGGGGCCAGGGACAAGAGACCCAGTACTTC
TRBD1 . TRBJ1-5 TRBV18 CASSPGTANNQPQHF TGTGCCAGCTCACCAGGGACAGCGAACAATCAGCCCCAGCATTTT
TRBD1 . TRBJ2-2 TRBV2 CASKGQTMGGELFF TGTGCCAGCAAGGGACAGACAATGGGCGGGGAGCTGTTTTTT
TRBD1 . TRBJ2-7 TRBV28 CASRKQGASSYEQYF TGTGCCAGCAGAAAACAGGGGGCAAGCTCCTACGAGCAGTACTTC
. . TRBJ2-7 TRBV14 CASSQVQGPSYEQYF TGTGCCAGCAGCCAAGTACAGGGACCCTCCTACGAGCAGTACTTC
. . TRBJ1-1 TRBV18 CASSPHLEASTEAFF TGTGCCAGCTCACCACATTTGGAGGCGTCCACTGAAGCTTTCTTT
TRBD1 few TRBJ1-1 TRBV6-5 CASSPGTGRNTEAFF TGTGCCAGCAGTCCCGGGACAGGGAGGAATACTGAAGCTTTCTTT
TRBD1 . TRBJ1-1 TRBV10-3 CAIMGRGDTEAFF TGTGCCATCATGGGCAGGGGGGACACTGAAGCTTTCTTT
. . TRBJ2-7 TRBV3-1/TRBV3-2 CASSQDTGTYEQYF TGTGCCAGCAGCCAAGATACGGGGACCTACGAGCAGTACTTC
TRBD2 . TRBJ2-7 TRBV5-5 CASSGTSGRDYEQYF TGTGCCAGCAGCGGGACTAGCGGGAGGGACTACGAGCAGTACTTC
. . TRBJ2-7 TRBV6-1 CASSEALAGQNYEQYF TGTGCCAGCAGTGAAGCGCTGGCGGGGCAAAACTACGAGCAGTACTTC
. . TRBJ2-1 TRBV5-1 CASSLTGESYNEQFF TGCGCCAGCAGCTTGACCGGGGAATCCTACAATGAGCAGTTCTTC
. . TRBJ1-2 TRBV4-1 CASSPSRGPNNYGYTF TGCGCCAGCAGCCCCTCGCGGGGGCCTAACAACTATGGCTACACCTTC
. . TRBJ2-2 TRBV18 CASSLQQPKNTGELFF TGTGCCAGCTCACTACAGCAGCCAAAAAACACCGGGGAGCTGTTTTTT
TRBD2 . TRBJ2-5 TRBV5-4 CASSLESGAGTQYF TGTGCCAGCAGCTTGGAAAGCGGGGCCGGGACCCAGTACTTC
. . TRBJ1-1 TRBV7-9 CASSLKDSSTEAFF TGTGCCAGCAGCTTAAAGGACAGCTCCACTGAAGCTTTCTTT
TRBD2 . TRBJ2-3 TRBV2 CASSLGLAGTDTQYF TGTGCCAGCAGTCTGGGACTAGCGGGGACAGATACGCAGTATTTT
TRBD1 . TRBJ1-1 TRBV4-2 CASSQSLRDRTSRNTEAFF TGTGCCAGCAGCCAGAGCCTCCGGGACAGAACATCTCGGAACACTGAAGCTTTCTTT